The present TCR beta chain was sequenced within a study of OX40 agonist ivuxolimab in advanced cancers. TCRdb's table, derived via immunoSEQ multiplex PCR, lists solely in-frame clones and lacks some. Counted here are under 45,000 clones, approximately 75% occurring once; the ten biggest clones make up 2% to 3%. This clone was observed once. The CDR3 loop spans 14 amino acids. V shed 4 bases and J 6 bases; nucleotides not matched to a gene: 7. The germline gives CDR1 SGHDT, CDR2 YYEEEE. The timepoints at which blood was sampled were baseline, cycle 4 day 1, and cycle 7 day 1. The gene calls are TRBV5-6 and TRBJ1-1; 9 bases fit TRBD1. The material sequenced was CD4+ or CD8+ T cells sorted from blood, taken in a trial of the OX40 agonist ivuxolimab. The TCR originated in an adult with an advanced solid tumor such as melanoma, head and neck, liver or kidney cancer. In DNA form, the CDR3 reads TGTGCCAGCAGCAGCCGGGACAGGGTTCCTGAAGCTTTCTTT. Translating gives CASSSRDRVPEAFF.